A selection of T cell receptor beta chains follows, all from one sample in a study of control samples from healthy donors and cancer patients. The method was immunoSEQ multiplex PCR; TCRdb's version includes in-frame clones alone and lacks a portion of them. Of roughly 99,000 clones in the sample, roughly four fifths were seen once. The sequenced material came from blood. These receptors all stem from a man aged 60 to 75 in good health. The CDR3 runs from the conserved cysteine through the conserved F or W. Fields, in order: CDR3 DNA, CDR3 protein, D gene, V gene, J gene, clone size. D genes are given only for firm matches. Size values are once, few and many counts, or a class for expanded clones, and some rows have none.

DNA: TGTGCCAGCAGTGAGGGGACAGGGGTCGGGGAGCAGTTCTTC; CDR3: CASSEGTGVGEQFF; D: TRBD1; V: TRBV6-1; J: TRBJ2-1; size: -
DNA: TGTGCCAGCAGCCTTCCGCTAGGTGAAAAACTGTTTTTT; CDR3: CASSLPLGEKLFF; D: -; V: TRBV7-9; J: TRBJ1-4; size: -
DNA: TGTGCCAGAAGCTTAGCCCCTGGTGCAGGCCCCCTATTGGTTCAGCCCCAGCATTTT; CDR3: CARSLAPGAGPLLVQPQHF; D: -; V: TRBV7-5; J: TRBJ1-5; size: -
DNA: TGTGCCAGCAGCGACAACCCGCTGGGGCAGGGGGCAGGAAACACTGAAGCTTTCTTT; CDR3: CASSDNPLGQGAGNTEAFF; D: TRBD1; V: TRBV9; J: TRBJ1-1; size: -
DNA: TGTGCCAGCAGCGACCCCCGGGGGGCGGGATACATTCAGTACTTC; CDR3: CASSDPRGAGYIQYF; D: -; V: TRBV28; J: TRBJ2-4; size: -
DNA: TGTGCCAGCAGCTTTGCGGGGCCTGCAACTAATGAAAAACTGTTTTTT; CDR3: CASSFAGPATNEKLFF; D: -; V: TRBV11-2; J: TRBJ1-4; size: few
DNA: TGTGCCAGCAGTGAAGGCACAGGCGGATTCTACGAGCAGTACTTC; CDR3: CASSEGTGGFYEQYF; D: -; V: TRBV6-1; J: TRBJ2-7; size: -
DNA: TGTGCCAGCAGCCGGGAGAAACAAGAGACCCAGTACTTC; CDR3: CASSREKQETQYF; D: -; V: TRBV4-2; J: TRBJ2-5; size: -
DNA: TGCGCCAGCAGCCAAGTAGTGGGATGGGATACTGAAGCTTTCTTT; CDR3: CASSQVVGWDTEAFF; D: -; V: TRBV4-1; J: TRBJ1-1; size: -
DNA: TGTGCCAGTAGTGAGGGCGGGAGGGCCAATGAGCAGTTCTTC; CDR3: CASSEGGRANEQFF; D: TRBD2; V: TRBV19; J: TRBJ2-1; size: -
DNA: TGTGCCAGCGCCAACGACAGGGGAACCTACAATGAGCAGTTCTTC; CDR3: CASANDRGTYNEQFF; D: TRBD1; V: TRBV6-4; J: TRBJ2-1; size: -
DNA: TGTGCCAGCAGTGAAGTAGGGAACCTAAGGCGAACTGAAGCTTTCTTT; CDR3: CASSEVGNLRRTEAFF; D: -; V: TRBV6-4; J: TRBJ1-1; size: -
DNA: TGCGCCAGCAGTGAATTAAGACAGGGGTCGACAGATACGCAGTATTTT; CDR3: CASSELRQGSTDTQYF; D: TRBD1; V: TRBV10-2; J: TRBJ2-3; size: once
DNA: TGTGCCAGCAGCCGCGGGGACAGGGAGACCCAGTACTTC; CDR3: CASSRGDRETQYF; D: TRBD1; V: TRBV11-2; J: TRBJ2-5; size: once
DNA: TGCGCCAGCAGCCAGGGGAGACTACAGGGCAGGGATCAGCCCCAGCATTTT; CDR3: CASSQGRLQGRDQPQHF; D: -; V: TRBV4-1; J: TRBJ1-5; size: -
DNA: TGTGCCAGCAGCCAGCTGTGGAACACTTTGAACACTGAAGCTTTCTTT; CDR3: CASSQLWNTLNTEAFF; D: -; V: TRBV14; J: TRBJ1-1; size: -
DNA: TGTGCCAGTAGTTCTGGGGGACACGGGACCTACGAGCAGTACTTC; CDR3: CASSSGGHGTYEQYF; D: -; V: TRBV19; J: TRBJ2-7; size: -
DNA: TGTGCCAGTGTTAGTGAGCGTGAGCAGTTCTTC; CDR3: CASVSEREQFF; D: -; V: TRBV19; J: TRBJ2-1; size: -
DNA: TGTGCCATCAATGGGCGGGACAGGGGGTCGTATGAGCAGTTCTTC; CDR3: CAINGRDRGSYEQFF; D: TRBD1; V: TRBV10-3; J: TRBJ2-1; size: -
DNA: TGTGCCAGCAGTTTAACTAGAAACACCGGGGAGCTGTTTTTT; CDR3: CASSLTRNTGELFF; D: -; V: TRBV27; J: TRBJ2-2; size: -
DNA: TGTGCCTCGGGGACTTTCCAAGAGACCCAGTACTTC; CDR3: CASGTFQETQYF; D: -; V: TRBV30; J: TRBJ2-5; size: -
DNA: TGTGCCAGCAGCCCCCTCGGGGGGCACTACAATGAGCAGTTCTTC; CDR3: CASSPLGGHYNEQFF; D: -; V: TRBV7-3; J: TRBJ2-1; size: -
DNA: TGTGCCAGCCGGGTTGAGGCCTCCCACACTGAAGCTTTCTTT; CDR3: CASRVEASHTEAFF; D: -; V: TRBV2; J: TRBJ1-1; size: -
DNA: TGTGCCAGCAGCTCCGTTAGCGGGGGGGCCGAGACCCAGTACTTC; CDR3: CASSSVSGGAETQYF; D: TRBD2; V: TRBV13; J: TRBJ2-5; size: -